This TCR beta chain was sequenced for a study of beta chain features in type 1 diabetes. Study-wide findings and caveats: Any HLA effect on TCRB rearrangement was left unresolved by small sub-analyses. Moderately but significantly shorter TCRB CDR3s were found in Type 1 diabetes patients in all four CD4+ subsets.

Expressed TCRB transcripts got sequenced, as all isolated RNA was reverse transcribed. Only in-frame clones appear in the TCRdb table, and some are missing; sequencing was by immunoSEQ multiplex PCR. Counted here are some 140,000 clones, around 9% occurring once; the ten biggest clones make up approximately 0.7%. Germline V gene data show CDR1 as SGHRS and CDR2 as YFSETQ. The CDR3 totals 14 residues. The trim removed 4 bases at V and 5 bases at J, leaving 7 bases unmatched. Concerning this clone: Its antigen is unidentified.

The receptor was derived from a man aged 30 to 39 with type 1 diabetes. The sample comprised central memory CD4+ T cells from blood. The chain couples TRBV5-1 to TRBJ2-5; TRBD1 agrees at 8 bases. The chain's CDR3 is CASSVAPGGETQYF. In DNA form, the CDR3 reads TGCGCCAGCAGCGTTGCCCCAGGGGGCGAGACCCAGTACTTC.